This TCR beta chain was observed in a study of blood T cell repertoires in COVID-19. For the study at large: Collection of acute and convalescent COVID-19 samples took place in the United States, Italy and Spain.

This clone was seen a few times. Participant-reported clinical history was the basis for cohort assignment. Looked up from germline, CDR1 is MDHEN and CDR2 is SYDVKM. The V gene lost 2 bases and the J gene lost 3 bases, with 7 bases spanning the gap. CDR3 size: 14 residues. Some clones are missing from TCRdb's copy, which holds only in-frame ones; the method was immunoSEQ multiplex PCR. Of some 190,000 clones listed, over 75% are singletons. This receptor was identified in a man aged 25 to 45 with acute COVID-19. The sample taken for sequencing was PBMCs or T cells enriched from blood (not recorded which). The chain uses TRBV28 and TRBJ1-4; D not resolved. The CDR3 loop is CASSLIGANEKLFF. The CDR3 nucleotides read TGTGCCAGCAGTTTAATCGGAGCTAATGAAAAACTGTTTTTT.